Listed below are T cell receptor beta chains from one sample, sequenced in a study of identifying expanded T cells in peripheral blood. Generated by immunoSEQ multiplex PCR, the TCRdb table keeps only in-frame clones and is missing some. Of some 93,000 clones listed, roughly 86% are singletons. Specimen: blood. The receptors shown here come from a person aged 18 to 75 in good health. Each CDR3 is given with its conserved first and last residue. Only some rows state a clone size, as once, few, many or a class for expanded clones.

v_call clone_size cdr3_aa
TRBV30 - CAWTRDVIPSPLHF
TRBV15 - CATSRERPGQRTEQYF
TRBV29-1 - CSVIQGGGGEQYF
TRBV16 - CASSQLGTSVGEQFF
TRBV6-5 - CASSYSKNTEAFF
TRBV5-1 - CASSTGTAGQPQHF
TRBV11-2 - CASSSWTSGRAYNEQFF
TRBV30 - CAWSQGGGNQPQHF
TRBV10-3 - CASRPTGGPYNSPLHF
TRBV11-2 - CASTVWTGGSNEQYF
TRBV14 few CASSPPGTGVRLAFF
TRBV29-1 - CSVGRTGVSNAGYTF
TRBV6-5 - CASSYDRGHEQYF
TRBV11-3 - CASSATLYEQYF
TRBV19 - CASRPIQGSVVTGELFF
TRBV2 - CASELQTNTGELFF